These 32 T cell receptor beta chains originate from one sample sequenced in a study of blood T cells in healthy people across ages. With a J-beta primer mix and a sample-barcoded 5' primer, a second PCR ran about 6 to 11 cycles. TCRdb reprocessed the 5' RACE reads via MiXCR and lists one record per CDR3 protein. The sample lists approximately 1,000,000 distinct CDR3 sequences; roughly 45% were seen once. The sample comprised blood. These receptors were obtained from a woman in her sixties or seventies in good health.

CDR3 sequence reads: CASSQGLAENEQFF. Written as DNA, the CDR3 is TGCGCCAGCAGCCAAGGACTAGCGGAGAATGAGCAGTTCTTC. This rearrangement joins TRBV4-1 to TRBJ2-1; 9 bases are a match to TRBD2. Germline V gives CDR1 MGHRA, CDR2 YSYEKL. The CDR3 sequence is 14 residues long. Losses at the gene ends were 1 base for V and 7 bases for J; bases not matched to a gene: 2.

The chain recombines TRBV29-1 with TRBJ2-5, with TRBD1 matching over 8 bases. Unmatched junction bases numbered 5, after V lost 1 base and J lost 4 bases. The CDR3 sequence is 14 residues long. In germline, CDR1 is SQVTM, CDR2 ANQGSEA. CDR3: CSVEGGQGTETQYF. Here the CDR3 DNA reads TGCAGCGTTGAAGGAGGACAGGGAACAGAGACCCAGTACTTC.

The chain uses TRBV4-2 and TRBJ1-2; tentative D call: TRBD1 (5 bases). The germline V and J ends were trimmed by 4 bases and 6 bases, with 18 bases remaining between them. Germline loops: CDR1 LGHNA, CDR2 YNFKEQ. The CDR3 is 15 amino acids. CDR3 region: CASSPWTTGGDGYTF. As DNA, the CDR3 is TGTGCCAGCAGCCCTTGGACAACGGGCGGGGATGGCTACACCTTC.

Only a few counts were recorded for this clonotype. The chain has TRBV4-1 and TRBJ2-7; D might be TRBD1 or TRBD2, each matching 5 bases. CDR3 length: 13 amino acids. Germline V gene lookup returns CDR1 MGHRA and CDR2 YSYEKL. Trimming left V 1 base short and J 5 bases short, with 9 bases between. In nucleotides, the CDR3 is TGCGCCAGCAGCCAAGTGGGGGTGGACGAGCAGTACTTC. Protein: CASSQVGVDEQYF.

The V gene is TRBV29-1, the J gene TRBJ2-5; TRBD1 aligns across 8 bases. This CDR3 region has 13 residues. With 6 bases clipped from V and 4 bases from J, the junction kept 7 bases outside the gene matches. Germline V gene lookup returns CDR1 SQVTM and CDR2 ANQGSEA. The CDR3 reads CSVAFRGRETQYF. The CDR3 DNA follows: TGCAGCGTCGCATTCAGGGGGCGAGAGACCCAGTACTTC.

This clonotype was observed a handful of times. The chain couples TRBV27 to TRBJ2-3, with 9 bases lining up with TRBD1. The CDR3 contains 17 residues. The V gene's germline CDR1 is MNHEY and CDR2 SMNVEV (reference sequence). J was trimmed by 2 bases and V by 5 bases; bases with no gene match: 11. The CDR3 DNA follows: TGTGCCAGCAGTATAACTACAGGGGGCCCCCTCACAGATACGCAGTATTTT. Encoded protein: CASSITTGGPLTDTQYF.

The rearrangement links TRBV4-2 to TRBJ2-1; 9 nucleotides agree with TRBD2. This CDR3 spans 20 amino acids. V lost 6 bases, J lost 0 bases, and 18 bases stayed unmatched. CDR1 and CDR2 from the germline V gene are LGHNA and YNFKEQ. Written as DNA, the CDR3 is TGTGCCAGCAGTCTCAGGCGGGCTAGCGGGGCCCAAAGCTCCTACAATGAGCAGTTCTTC. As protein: CASSLRRASGAQSSYNEQFF.

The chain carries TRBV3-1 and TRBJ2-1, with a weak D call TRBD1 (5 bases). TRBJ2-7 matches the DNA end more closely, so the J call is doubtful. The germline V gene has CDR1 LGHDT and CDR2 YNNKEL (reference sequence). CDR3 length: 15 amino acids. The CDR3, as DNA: TGTGCCAGCAGCCAAGATGGGGCAGGGTACAATGAGCAGTACTTC. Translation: CASSQDGAGYNEQYF.

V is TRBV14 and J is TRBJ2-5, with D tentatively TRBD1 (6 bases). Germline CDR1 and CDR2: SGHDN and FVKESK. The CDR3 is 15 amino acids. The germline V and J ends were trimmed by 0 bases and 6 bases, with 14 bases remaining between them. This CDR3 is CASSQDTGRIQTQYF. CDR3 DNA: TGTGCCAGCAGCCAAGATACAGGGCGGATACAGACCCAGTACTTC.

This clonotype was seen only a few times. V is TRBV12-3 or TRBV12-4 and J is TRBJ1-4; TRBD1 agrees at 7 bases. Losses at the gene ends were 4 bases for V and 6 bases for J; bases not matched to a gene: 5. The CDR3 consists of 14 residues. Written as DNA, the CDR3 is TGTGCCAGCAGTTACAGGGGCGGGGATGAAAAACTGTTTTTT. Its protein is CASSYRGGDEKLFF.

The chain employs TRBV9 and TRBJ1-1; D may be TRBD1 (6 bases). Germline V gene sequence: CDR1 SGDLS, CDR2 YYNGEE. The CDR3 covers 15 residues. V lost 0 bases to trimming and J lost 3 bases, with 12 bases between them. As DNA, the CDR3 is TGTGCCAGCAGCGTAGAAGGAGGGGGGGACACTGAAGCTTTCTTT. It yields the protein CASSVEGGGDTEAFF. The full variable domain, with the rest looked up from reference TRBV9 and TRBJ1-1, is DSGVTQTPKHLITATGQRVTLRCSPRSGDLSVYWYQQSLDQGLQFLIQYYNGEERAKGNILERFSAQQFPDLHSELNLSSLELGDSALYFCASSVEGGGDTEAFFGQGTRLTVV.

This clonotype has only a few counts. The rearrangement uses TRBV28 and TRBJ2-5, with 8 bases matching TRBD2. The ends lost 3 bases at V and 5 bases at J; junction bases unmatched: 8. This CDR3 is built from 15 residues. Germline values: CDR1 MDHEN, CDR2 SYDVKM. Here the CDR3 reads CASSFGLTGGETQYF. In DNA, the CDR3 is TGTGCCAGCAGTTTCGGCCTAACGGGGGGGGAGACCCAGTACTTC.

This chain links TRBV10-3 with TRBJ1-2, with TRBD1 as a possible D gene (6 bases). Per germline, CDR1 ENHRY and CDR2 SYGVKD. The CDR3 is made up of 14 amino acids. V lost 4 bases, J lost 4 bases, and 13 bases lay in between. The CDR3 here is CAISADSSTYGYTF. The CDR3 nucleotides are TGTGCCATCAGTGCGGACAGCTCCACCTATGGCTACACCTTC.

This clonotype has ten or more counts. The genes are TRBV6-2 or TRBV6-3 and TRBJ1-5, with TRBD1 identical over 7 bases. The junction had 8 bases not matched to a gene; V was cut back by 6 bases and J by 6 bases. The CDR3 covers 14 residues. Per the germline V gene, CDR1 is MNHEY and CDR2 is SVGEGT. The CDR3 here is CASSRPGTVQPQHF. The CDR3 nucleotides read TGTGCCAGCAGCCGGCCGGGGACAGTTCAGCCCCAGCATTTT.

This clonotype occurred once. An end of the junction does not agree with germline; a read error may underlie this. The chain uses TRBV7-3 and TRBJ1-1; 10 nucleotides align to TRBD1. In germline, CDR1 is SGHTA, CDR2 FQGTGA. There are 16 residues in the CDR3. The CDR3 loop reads CVSSPWDRGRATEAFF. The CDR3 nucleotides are TGTGTCAGCAGCCCCTGGGACAGGGGCAGAGCCACTGAAGCTTTCTTT. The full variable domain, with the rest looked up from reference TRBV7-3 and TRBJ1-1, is GAGVSQTPSNKVTEKGKYVELRCDPISGHTALYWYRQSLGQGPEFLIYFQGTGAADDSGLPNDRFFAVRPEGSVSTLKIQRTERGDSAVYLCVSSPWDRGRATEAFFGQGTRLTVV.

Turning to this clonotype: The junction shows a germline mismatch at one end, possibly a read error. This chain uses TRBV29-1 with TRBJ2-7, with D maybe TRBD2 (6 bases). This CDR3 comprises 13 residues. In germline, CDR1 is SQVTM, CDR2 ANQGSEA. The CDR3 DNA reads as TGCGGCGTTGAAGTGGCGGGATTCAACGAGCAGTACTTC. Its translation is CGVEVAGFNEQYF.

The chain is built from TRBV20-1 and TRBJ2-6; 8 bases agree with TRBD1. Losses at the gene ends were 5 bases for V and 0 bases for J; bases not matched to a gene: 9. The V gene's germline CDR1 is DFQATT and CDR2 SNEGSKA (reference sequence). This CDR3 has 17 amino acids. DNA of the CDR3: TGCAGTGCTCTAGATCGGACAGGGAGCTCTGGGGCCAACGTCCTGACTTTC. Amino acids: CSALDRTGSSGANVLTF.

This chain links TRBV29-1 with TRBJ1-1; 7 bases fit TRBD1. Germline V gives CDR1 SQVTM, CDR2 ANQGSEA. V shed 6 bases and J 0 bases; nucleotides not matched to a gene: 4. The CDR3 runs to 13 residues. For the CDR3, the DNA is TGCAGCGTGACAGGGTGGATGAACACTGAAGCTTTCTTT. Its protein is CSVTGWMNTEAFF. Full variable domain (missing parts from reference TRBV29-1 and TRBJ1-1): SAVISQKPSRDICQRGTSLTIQCQVDSQVTMMFWYRQQPGQSLTLIATANQGSEATYESGFVIDKFPISRPNLTFSTLTVSNMSPEDSSIYLCSVTGWMNTEAFFGQGTRLTVV.

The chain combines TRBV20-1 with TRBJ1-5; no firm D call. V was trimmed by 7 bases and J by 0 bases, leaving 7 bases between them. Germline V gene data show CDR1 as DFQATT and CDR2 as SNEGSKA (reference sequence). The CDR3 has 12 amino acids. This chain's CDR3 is CSERVSNQPQHF. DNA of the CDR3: TGCAGTGAGAGAGTTAGCAATCAGCCCCAGCATTTT.

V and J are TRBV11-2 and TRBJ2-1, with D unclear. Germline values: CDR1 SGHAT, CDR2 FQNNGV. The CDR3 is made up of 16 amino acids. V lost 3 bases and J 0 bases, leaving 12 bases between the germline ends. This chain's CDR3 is CASSFLSSGSYNEQFF. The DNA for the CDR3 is TGTGCCAGCAGCTTTCTTTCTTCGGGCTCCTACAATGAGCAGTTCTTC.

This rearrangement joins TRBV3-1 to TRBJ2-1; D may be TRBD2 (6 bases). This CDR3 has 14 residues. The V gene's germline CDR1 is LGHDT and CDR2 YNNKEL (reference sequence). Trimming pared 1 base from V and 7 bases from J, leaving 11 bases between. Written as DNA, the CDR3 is TGTGCCAGCAGCCAAGGGGGACTTGGTAATGAGCAGTTCTTC. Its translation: CASSQGGLGNEQFF.

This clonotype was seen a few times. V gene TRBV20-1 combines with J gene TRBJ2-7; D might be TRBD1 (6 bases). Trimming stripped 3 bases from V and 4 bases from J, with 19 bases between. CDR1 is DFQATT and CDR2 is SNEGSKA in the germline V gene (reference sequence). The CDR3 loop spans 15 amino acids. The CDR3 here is CSARDPQGRRYEQYF. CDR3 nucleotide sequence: TGCAGTGCTAGGGATCCCCAGGGGCGCAGGTACGAGCAGTACTTC.

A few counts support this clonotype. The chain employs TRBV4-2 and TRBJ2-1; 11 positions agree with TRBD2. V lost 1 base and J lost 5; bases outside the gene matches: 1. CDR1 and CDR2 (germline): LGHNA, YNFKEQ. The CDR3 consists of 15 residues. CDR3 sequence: CASSQGTSGHNEQFF. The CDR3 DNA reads TGTGCCAGCAGCCAAGGGACTAGCGGGCACAATGAGCAGTTCTTC.

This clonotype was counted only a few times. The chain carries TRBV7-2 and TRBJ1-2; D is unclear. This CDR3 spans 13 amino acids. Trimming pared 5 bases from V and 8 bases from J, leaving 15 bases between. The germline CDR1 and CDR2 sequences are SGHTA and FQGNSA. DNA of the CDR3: TGTGCCAGCAGCCCCCGAACAGCGTTCGGCTACACCTTC. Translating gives CASSPRTAFGYTF.

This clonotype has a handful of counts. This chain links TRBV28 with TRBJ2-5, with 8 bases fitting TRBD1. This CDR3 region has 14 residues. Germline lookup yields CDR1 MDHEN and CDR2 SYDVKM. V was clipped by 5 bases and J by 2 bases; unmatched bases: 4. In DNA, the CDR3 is TGTGCCAGCAGTATCAGGGGGCCTCAAGAGACCCAGTACTTC. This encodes CASSIRGPQETQYF. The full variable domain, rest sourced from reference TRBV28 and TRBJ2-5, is DVKVTQSSRYLVKRTGEKVFLECVQDMDHENMFWYRQDPGLGLRLIYFSYDVKMKEKGDIPEGYSVSREKKERFSLILESASTNQTSMYLCASSIRGPQETQYFGPGTRLLVL.

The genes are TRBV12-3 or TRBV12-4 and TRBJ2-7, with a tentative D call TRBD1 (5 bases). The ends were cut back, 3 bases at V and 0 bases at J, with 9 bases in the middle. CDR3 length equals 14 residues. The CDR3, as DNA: TGTGCCAGCAGTTTTGGGGCTACCTCCTACGAGCAGTACTTC. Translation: CASSFGATSYEQYF.

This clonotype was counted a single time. CDR3 protein: CSARDVPGGPRDTQYF. CDR3 nucleotide sequence: TGCAGTGCTAGAGATGTTCCGGGAGGGCCCAGGGATACGCAGTATTTT. The V call is TRBV20-1, the J call TRBJ2-3; 8 bases are a match to TRBD2. The CDR3 consists of 16 residues. Germline V gene lookup returns CDR1 DFQATT and CDR2 SNEGSKA (reference sequence). J lost 6 bases, V lost 0 bases, and 11 bases had no gene match.

The CDR3 DNA is TGTGCCAGCAGTGCTAATAAGGGGACCCTAAACACCGGGGAGCTGTTTTTT. Amino acids: CASSANKGTLNTGELFF. V gene TRBV6-4 combines with J gene TRBJ2-2; the D call may be TRBD1 or TRBD2 (5 bases each). CDR3 length: 17 amino acids. The V gene lost 4 bases and the J gene lost 2 bases, with 17 bases spanning the gap. The germline CDR1 and CDR2 sequences are MRHNA and SNTAGT.

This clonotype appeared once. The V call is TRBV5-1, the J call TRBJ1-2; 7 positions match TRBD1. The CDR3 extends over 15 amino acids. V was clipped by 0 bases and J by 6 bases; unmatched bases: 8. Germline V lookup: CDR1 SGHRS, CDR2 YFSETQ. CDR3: CASSLGGTEAHGYTF. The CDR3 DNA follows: TGCGCCAGCAGCTTGGGGGGGACAGAGGCGCATGGCTACACCTTC.

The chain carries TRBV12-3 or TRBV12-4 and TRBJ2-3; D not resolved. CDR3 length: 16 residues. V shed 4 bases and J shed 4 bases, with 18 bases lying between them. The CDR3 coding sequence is TGTGCCAGCAGTTGGCACCGGTCCCGGGCGGCAGATACGCAGTATTTT. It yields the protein CASSWHRSRAADTQYF.

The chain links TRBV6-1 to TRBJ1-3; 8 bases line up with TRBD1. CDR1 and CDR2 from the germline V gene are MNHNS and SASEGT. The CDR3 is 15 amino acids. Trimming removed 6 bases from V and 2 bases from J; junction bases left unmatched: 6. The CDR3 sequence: CASSSTGAPGNTIYF. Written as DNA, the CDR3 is TGTGCCAGCAGCTCGACAGGGGCTCCTGGAAACACCATATATTTT.

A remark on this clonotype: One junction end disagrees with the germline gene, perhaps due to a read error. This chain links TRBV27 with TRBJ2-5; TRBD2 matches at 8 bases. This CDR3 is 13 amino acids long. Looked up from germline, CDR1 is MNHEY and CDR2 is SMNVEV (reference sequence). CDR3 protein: CVSLGGDLHEQYF. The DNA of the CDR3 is TGTGTCAGCCTCGGGGGGGATTTACATGAGCAGTACTTC.